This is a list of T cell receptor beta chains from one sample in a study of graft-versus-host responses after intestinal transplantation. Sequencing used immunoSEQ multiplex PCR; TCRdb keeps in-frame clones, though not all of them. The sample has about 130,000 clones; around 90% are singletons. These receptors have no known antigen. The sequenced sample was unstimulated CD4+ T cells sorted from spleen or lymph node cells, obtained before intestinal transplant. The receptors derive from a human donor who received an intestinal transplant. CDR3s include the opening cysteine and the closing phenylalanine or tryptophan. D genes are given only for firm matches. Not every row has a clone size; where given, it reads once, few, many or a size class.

CDR3 DNA: TGTGCCAGCAGCTCGACAGGAGAGCAGTACTTC
CDR3 protein: CASSSTGEQYF
D gene: -
J gene: TRBJ2-7
clone size: -
V gene: TRBV5-5

CDR3 DNA: TGCAGCGTTAGGACAGGGTCATACGAGCAGTACTTC
CDR3 protein: CSVRTGSYEQYF
D gene: TRBD1
J gene: TRBJ2-7
clone size: -
V gene: TRBV29-1

CDR3 DNA: TGTGCCAGCACCGTGGCCAAAGGCCCCGCCTACAATGAGCAGTTCTTC
CDR3 protein: CASTVAKGPAYNEQFF
D gene: -
J gene: TRBJ2-1
clone size: -
V gene: TRBV6-7

CDR3 DNA: TGTGCCAGCAGTTCACAGGCTAACAAAGTAGTCTATGGCTACACCTTC
CDR3 protein: CASSSQANKVVYGYTF
D gene: -
J gene: TRBJ1-2
clone size: once
V gene: TRBV27

CDR3 DNA: TGTGCCAGCAGCTTCACGAACACCGGGGAGCTGTTTTTT
CDR3 protein: CASSFTNTGELFF
D gene: -
J gene: TRBJ2-2
clone size: -
V gene: TRBV7-8

CDR3 DNA: TGTGCCAGTAGTCCCCGGGCCATGAACACTGAAGCTTTCTTT
CDR3 protein: CASSPRAMNTEAFF
D gene: -
J gene: TRBJ1-1
clone size: -
V gene: TRBV19

CDR3 DNA: TGTGCCAGCAGTTTACGACCTCGACTAGCGGGAGGTCCCGACTCCTACAATGAGCAGTTCTTC
CDR3 protein: CASSLRPRLAGGPDSYNEQFF
D gene: TRBD2
J gene: TRBJ2-1
clone size: -
V gene: TRBV28

CDR3 DNA: TGTGCCAGTAGTATCCCCCCGCTAGTGGTAGCGGAGTACCAAGAGACCCAGTACTTC
CDR3 protein: CASSIPPLVVAEYQETQYF
D gene: -
J gene: TRBJ2-5
clone size: -
V gene: TRBV19

CDR3 DNA: TGTGCCAGCAGCGTTTCAGCTTGGAGCGGGAGGCTTAGTGAGCAGTTCTTC
CDR3 protein: CASSVSAWSGRLSEQFF
D gene: TRBD2
J gene: TRBJ2-1
clone size: once
V gene: TRBV9

CDR3 DNA: TGTGCCAGCAGACCGGGACCTTATGAAAAACTGTTTTTT
CDR3 protein: CASRPGPYEKLFF
D gene: -
J gene: TRBJ1-4
clone size: -
V gene: TRBV6-5

CDR3 DNA: TGTGCCAGCAGTGAAGCCAGGGGAAATTTAGGGGAGCTGTTTTTT
CDR3 protein: CASSEARGNLGELFF
D gene: -
J gene: TRBJ2-2
clone size: -
V gene: TRBV25-1

CDR3 DNA: TGCGCCAGCAGCACAGACGGGAGTCGGGCCACCGGGGAGCTGTTTTTT
CDR3 protein: CASSTDGSRATGELFF
D gene: -
J gene: TRBJ2-2
clone size: -
V gene: TRBV5-1

CDR3 DNA: TGTGCCAGCAGCCAAAACTTAGCGGGAGGCTACGAGCAGTACTTC
CDR3 protein: CASSQNLAGGYEQYF
D gene: TRBD2
J gene: TRBJ2-7
clone size: -
V gene: TRBV6-6

CDR3 DNA: TGTGCCAGCAGCCTCACAGGGGGGGACACTGAAGCTTTCTTT
CDR3 protein: CASSLTGGDTEAFF
D gene: TRBD1
J gene: TRBJ1-1
clone size: -
V gene: TRBV5-4

CDR3 DNA: TGTGCCACCAGCGAACTGGGGGGACTGCTAAACTATGGCTACACCTTC
CDR3 protein: CATSELGGLLNYGYTF
D gene: -
J gene: TRBJ1-2
clone size: -
V gene: TRBV15

CDR3 DNA: TGTGCCAGCAGTCCCCGGACAGGACCCAACACTGAAGCTTTCTTT
CDR3 protein: CASSPRTGPNTEAFF
D gene: TRBD1
J gene: TRBJ1-1
clone size: once
V gene: TRBV28

CDR3 DNA: TGTGCCAGCAGCCGTCCGGGACCTCCCTACGAGCAGTACTTC
CDR3 protein: CASSRPGPPYEQYF
D gene: -
J gene: TRBJ2-7
clone size: -
V gene: TRBV6-5

CDR3 DNA: TGTGCCAGCAGTTTCTGGGGGACTAGCTCCTACGAGCAGTACTTC
CDR3 protein: CASSFWGTSSYEQYF
D gene: TRBD2
J gene: TRBJ2-7
clone size: -
V gene: TRBV5-6

CDR3 DNA: TGCGCCAGCAGCTTGGGAGGGTCTGGGAACTATGGCTACACCTTC
CDR3 protein: CASSLGGSGNYGYTF
D gene: -
J gene: TRBJ1-2
clone size: -
V gene: TRBV5-1

CDR3 DNA: TGCGCCAGCAGCCCGGGACTAGCCAACACCGGGGAGCTGTTTTTT
CDR3 protein: CASSPGLANTGELFF
D gene: TRBD2
J gene: TRBJ2-2
clone size: -
V gene: TRBV5-1

CDR3 DNA: TGTGCCAGCAGCCTCGGGCGAGGGAGAAGCCCAGATACGCAGTATTTT
CDR3 protein: CASSLGRGRSPDTQYF
D gene: -
J gene: TRBJ2-3
clone size: -
V gene: TRBV7-6

CDR3 DNA: TGTGCCAGCAGCTTCCGGGCCCTACTCACAGATACGCAGTATTTT
CDR3 protein: CASSFRALLTDTQYF
D gene: -
J gene: TRBJ2-3
clone size: -
V gene: TRBV5-6

CDR3 DNA: TGTGCCAGCATTAAAATTCCTAGCTCCTACAATGAGCAGTTCTTC
CDR3 protein: CASIKIPSSYNEQFF
D gene: -
J gene: TRBJ2-1
clone size: -
V gene: TRBV28

CDR3 DNA: TGTGCCAGCAGTCCTCGGACAGGGTGGTATGGCTACACCTTC
CDR3 protein: CASSPRTGWYGYTF
D gene: TRBD1
J gene: TRBJ1-2
clone size: -
V gene: TRBV28

CDR3 DNA: TGTGCCAGCAGTGGACTAGCGGGAGAGGTGCCAGATACGCAGTATTTT
CDR3 protein: CASSGLAGEVPDTQYF
D gene: TRBD2
J gene: TRBJ2-3
clone size: -
V gene: TRBV6-1

CDR3 DNA: TGTGCCAGCAGTATGAACACTGAAGCTTTCTTT
CDR3 protein: CASSMNTEAFF
D gene: -
J gene: TRBJ1-1
clone size: -
V gene: TRBV2